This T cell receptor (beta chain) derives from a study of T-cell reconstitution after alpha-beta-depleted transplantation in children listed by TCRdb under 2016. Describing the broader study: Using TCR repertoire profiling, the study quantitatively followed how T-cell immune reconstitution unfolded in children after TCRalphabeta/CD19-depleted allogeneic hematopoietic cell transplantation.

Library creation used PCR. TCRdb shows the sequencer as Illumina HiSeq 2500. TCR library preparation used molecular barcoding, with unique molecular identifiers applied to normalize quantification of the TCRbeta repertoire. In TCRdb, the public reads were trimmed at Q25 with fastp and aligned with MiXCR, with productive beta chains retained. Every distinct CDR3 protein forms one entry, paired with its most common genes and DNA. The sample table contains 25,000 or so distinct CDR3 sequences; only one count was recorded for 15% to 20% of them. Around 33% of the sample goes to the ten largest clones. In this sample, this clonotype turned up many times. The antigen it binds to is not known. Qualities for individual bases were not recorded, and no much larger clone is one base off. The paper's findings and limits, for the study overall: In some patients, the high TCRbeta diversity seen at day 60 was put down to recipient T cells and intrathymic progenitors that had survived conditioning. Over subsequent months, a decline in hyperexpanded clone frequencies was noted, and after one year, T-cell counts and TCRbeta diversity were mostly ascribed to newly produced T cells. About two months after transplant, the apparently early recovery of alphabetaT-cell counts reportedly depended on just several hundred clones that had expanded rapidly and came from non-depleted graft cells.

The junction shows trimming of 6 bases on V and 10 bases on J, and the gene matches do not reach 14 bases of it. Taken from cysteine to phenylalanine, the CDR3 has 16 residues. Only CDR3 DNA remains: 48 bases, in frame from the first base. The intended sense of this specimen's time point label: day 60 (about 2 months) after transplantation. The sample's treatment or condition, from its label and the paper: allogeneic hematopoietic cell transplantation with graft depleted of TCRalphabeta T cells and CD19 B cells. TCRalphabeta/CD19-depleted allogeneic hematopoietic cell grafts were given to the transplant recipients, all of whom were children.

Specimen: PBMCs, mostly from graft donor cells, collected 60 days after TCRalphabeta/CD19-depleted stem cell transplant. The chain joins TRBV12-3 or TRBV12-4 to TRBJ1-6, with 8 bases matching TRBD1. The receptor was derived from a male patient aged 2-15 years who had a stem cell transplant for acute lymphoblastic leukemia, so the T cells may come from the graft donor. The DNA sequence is TGTGCCAGCAGGACAGGGGTGAATCGTATTAACTCACCCCTCCACTTT. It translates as CASRTGVNRINSPLHF.